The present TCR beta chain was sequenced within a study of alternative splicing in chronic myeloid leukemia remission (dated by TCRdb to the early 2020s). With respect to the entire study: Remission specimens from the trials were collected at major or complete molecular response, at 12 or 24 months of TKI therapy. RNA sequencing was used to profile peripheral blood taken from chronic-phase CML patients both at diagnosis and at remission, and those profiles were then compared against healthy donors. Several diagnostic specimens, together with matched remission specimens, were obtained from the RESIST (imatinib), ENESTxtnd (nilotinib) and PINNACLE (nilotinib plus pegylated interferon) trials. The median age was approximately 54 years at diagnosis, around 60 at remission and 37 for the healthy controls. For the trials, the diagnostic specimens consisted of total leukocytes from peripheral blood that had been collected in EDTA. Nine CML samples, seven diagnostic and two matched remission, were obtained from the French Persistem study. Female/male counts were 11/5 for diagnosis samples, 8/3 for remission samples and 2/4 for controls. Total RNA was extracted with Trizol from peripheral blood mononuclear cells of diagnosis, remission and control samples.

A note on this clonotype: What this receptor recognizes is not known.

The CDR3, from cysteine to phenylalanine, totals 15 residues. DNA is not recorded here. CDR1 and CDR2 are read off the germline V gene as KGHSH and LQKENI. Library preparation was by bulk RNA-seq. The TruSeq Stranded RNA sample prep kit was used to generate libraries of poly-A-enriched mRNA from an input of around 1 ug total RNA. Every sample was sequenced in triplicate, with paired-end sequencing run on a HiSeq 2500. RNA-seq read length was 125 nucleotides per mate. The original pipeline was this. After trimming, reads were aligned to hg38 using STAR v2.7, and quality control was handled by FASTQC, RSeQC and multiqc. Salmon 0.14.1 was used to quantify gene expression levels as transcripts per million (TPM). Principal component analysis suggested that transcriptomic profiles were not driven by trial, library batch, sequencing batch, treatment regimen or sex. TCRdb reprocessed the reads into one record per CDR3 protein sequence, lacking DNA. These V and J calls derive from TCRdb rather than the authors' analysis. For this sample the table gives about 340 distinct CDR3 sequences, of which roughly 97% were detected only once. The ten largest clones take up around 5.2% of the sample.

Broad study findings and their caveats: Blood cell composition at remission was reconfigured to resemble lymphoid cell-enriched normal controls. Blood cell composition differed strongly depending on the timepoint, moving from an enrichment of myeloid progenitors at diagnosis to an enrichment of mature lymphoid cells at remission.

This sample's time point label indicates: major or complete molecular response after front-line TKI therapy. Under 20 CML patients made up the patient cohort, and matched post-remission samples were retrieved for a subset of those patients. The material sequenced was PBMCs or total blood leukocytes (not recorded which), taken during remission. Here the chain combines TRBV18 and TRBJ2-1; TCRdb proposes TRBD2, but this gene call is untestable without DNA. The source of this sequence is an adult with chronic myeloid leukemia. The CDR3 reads CASSPSAGEVNEQFF.